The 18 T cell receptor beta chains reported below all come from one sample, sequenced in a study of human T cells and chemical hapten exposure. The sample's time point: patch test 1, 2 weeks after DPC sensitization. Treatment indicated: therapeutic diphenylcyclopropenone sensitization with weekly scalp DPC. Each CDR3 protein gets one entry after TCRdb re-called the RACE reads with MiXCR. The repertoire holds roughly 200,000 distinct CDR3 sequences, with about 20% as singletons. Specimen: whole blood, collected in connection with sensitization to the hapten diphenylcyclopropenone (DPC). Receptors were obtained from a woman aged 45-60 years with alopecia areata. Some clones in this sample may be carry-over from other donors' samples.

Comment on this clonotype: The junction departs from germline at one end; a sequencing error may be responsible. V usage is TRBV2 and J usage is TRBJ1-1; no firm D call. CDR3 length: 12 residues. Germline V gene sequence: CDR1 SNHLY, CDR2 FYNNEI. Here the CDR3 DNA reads TGTGCCAGCAGCTTCTCGGAAAATGAAGCTCTCTTT. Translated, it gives CASSFSENEALF. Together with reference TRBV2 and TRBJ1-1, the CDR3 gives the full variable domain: EPEVTQTPSHQVTQMGQEVILRCVPISNHLYFYWYRQILGQKVEFLVSFYNNEISEKSEIFDDQFSVERPDGSNFTLKIRSTKLEDSAMYFCASSFSENEALFGQGTRLTVV.

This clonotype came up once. The CDR3 loop is CASSLSGVPETQYF. CDR3 coding DNA: TGTGCCAGCAGCTTAAGCGGGGTTCCTGAGACGCAGTATTTT. The chain combines TRBV7-8 with TRBJ2-3; 7 bases match TRBD2. Germline CDR1 SGHVS, CDR2 FQNEAQ. The CDR3 runs to 14 residues. V gave up 2 bases and J gave up 9 bases; unmatched junction bases: 8.

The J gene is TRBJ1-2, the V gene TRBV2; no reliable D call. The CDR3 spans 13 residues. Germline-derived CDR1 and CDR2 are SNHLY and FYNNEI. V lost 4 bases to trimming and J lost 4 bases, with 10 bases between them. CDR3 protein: CASSGIKFYGYTF. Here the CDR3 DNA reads TGTGCCAGCAGTGGCATAAAGTTCTATGGCTACACCTTC.

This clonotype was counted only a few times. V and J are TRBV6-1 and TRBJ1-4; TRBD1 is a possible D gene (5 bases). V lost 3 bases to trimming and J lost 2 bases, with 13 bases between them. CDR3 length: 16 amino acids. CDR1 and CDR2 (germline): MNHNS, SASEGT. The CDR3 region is CASSEFRPGTNEKLFF. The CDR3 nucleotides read TGTGCCAGCAGTGAGTTTCGTCCAGGGACTAATGAAAAACTGTTTTTT.

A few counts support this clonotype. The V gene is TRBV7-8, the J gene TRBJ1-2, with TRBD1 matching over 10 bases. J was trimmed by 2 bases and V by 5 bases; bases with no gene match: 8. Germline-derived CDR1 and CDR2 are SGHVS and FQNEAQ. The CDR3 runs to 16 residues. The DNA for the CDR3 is TGTGCCAGCAGCCATGAACCGACAGGGGGCAACTATGGCTACACCTTC. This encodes CASSHEPTGGNYGYTF.

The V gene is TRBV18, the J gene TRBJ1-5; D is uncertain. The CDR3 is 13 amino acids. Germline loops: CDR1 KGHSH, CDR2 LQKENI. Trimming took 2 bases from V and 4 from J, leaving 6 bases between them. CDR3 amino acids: CASSPNTNQPQHF. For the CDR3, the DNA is TGTGCCAGCTCACCAAATACAAATCAGCCCCAGCATTTT.

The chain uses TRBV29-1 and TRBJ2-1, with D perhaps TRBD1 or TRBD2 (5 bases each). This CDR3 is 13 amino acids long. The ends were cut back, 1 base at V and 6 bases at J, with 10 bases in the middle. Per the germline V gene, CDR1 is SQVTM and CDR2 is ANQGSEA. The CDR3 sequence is CSVEAGPSNEQFF. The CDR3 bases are TGCAGCGTTGAAGCGGGACCGAGCAATGAGCAGTTCTTC.

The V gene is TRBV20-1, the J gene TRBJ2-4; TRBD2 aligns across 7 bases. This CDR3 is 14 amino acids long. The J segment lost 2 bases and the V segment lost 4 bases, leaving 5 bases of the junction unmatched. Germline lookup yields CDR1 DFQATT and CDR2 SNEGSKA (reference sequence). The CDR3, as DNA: TGCAGTGCTAACCGGGACTACACCAAAAACATTCAGTACTTC. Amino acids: CSANRDYTKNIQYF.

CDR3 sequence (DNA): TGTGCCAGCAGTTTAGCTCAGGGGGCGCAAAGCTATGGCTACACCTTC. This translates into CASSLAQGAQSYGYTF. The chain joins TRBV28 to TRBJ1-2; 8 bases fit TRBD1. In germline, CDR1 is MDHEN, CDR2 SYDVKM. The CDR3 is 16 residues long. Germline trimming cut 2 bases from V and 4 bases from J; bases unmatched to any gene: 9.

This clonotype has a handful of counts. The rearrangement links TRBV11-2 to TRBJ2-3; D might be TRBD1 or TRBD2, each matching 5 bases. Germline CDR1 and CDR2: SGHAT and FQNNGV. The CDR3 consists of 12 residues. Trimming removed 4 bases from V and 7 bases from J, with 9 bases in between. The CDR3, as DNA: TGTGCCAGCAGCTCGGGACCAAATACGCAGTATTTT. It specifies CASSSGPNTQYF. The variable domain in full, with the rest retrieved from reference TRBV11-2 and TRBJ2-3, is EAGVAQSPRYKIIEKRQSVAFWCNPISGHATLYWYQQILGQGPKLLIQFQNNGVVDDSQLPKDRFSAERLKGVDSTLKIQPAKLEDSAVYLCASSSGPNTQYFGPGTRLTVL.

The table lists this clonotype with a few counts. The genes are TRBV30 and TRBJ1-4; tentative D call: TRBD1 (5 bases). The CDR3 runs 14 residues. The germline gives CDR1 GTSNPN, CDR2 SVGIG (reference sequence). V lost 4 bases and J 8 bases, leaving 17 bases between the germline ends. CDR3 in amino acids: CAWTGLASSEKLFF. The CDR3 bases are TGTGCCTGGACGGGGCTCGCCAGCTCCGAAAAACTGTTTTTT.

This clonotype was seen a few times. The CDR3 protein is CASSHRFGTQYF. As DNA, the CDR3 is TGCGCCAGCAGTCACAGGTTCGGGACGCAGTATTTT. The chain is built from TRBV10-2 and TRBJ2-3; TRBD1 might be the D (5 bases). From germline, CDR1 is WSHSY and CDR2 SAAADI. The V gene lost 5 bases and the J gene lost 9 bases, with 12 bases spanning the gap. This CDR3 has 12 amino acids.

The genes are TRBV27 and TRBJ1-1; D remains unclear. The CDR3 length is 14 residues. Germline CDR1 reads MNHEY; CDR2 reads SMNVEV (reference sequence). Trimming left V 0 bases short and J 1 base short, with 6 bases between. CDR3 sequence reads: CASSLSTTNTEAFF. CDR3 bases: TGTGCCAGCAGTTTATCGACAACGAACACTGAAGCTTTCTTT.

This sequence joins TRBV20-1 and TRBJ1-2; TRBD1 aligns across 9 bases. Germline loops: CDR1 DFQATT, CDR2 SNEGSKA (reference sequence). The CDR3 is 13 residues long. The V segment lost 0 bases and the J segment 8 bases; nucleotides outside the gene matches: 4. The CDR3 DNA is TGCAGTGCTAGAGAAGGGACAGGGAAGGGCTACACCTTC. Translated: CSAREGTGKGYTF.

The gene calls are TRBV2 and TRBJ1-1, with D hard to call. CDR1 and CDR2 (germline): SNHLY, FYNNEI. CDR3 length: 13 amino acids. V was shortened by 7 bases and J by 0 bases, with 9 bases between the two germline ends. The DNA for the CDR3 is TGTGCCAGCAAGGGAAGCATGAACACTGAAGCTTTCTTT. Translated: CASKGSMNTEAFF.

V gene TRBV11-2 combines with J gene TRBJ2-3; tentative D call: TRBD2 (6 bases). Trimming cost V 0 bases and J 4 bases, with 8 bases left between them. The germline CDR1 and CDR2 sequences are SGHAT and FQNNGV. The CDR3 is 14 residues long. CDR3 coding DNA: TGTGCCAGCAGCTTAGATGGAGGGCCAGATACGCAGTATTTT. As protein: CASSLDGGPDTQYF.

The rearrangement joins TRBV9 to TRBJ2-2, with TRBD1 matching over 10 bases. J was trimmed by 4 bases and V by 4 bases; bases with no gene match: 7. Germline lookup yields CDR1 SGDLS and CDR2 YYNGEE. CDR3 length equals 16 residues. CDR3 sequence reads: CASSHDRGRGTGELFF. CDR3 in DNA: TGTGCCAGCAGCCATGACAGGGGGCGCGGCACCGGGGAGCTGTTTTTT.

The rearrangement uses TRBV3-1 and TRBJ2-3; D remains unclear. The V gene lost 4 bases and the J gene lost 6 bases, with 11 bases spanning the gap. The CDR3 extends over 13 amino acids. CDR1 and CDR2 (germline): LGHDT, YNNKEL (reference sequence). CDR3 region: CASSRASSDTQYF. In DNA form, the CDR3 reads TGTGCCAGCAGCCGGGCCTCATCGGATACGCAGTATTTT.